This paragraph reports one T cell receptor beta chain. Repertoires were generated with immunoSEQ multiplex PCR, while TCRdb's copy carries only in-frame clones and drops some. Altogether about 600,000 clones are present, roughly 79% being singletons, with the ten largest covering 12%. The entry originates in a study of shared clonotypes between healthy human individuals. The germline V and J ends were trimmed by 4 bases and 3 bases, with 7 bases remaining between them. Germline V gives CDR1 SGHKS, CDR2 YYEKEE (reference sequence). CDR3 length equals 13 residues. The sequence came from a middle-aged woman in good health. Some clones in this sample may be carry-over from other donors' samples. Sequencing input: PBMCs. The rearrangement joins TRBV5-5 to TRBJ1-4; D not certain. The CDR3 spells CASSPSSNEKLFF. CDR3 nucleotides: TGTGCCAGCAGCCCCTCTTCTAATGAAAAACTGTTTTTT.